The 14 T cell receptor beta chains presented below share a single source sample, sequenced in a study of cytotoxic CD8 clonotypes in ibrutinib-treated CLL. Sequenced by immunoSEQ multiplex PCR; TCRdb stores in-frame clones only, minus some. This sample has roughly 220,000 clones, with over 65% found just once. The input for sequencing was PBMCs, taken after 12 months of ibrutinib treatment. These receptors were collected from a human donor with chronic lymphocytic leukemia.

V and J are TRBV7-2 and TRBJ1-1, with TRBD1 matching over 8 bases. V shed 1 base and J 5 bases; nucleotides not matched to a gene: 3. The CDR3 contains 14 residues. Germline loops: CDR1 SGHTA, CDR2 FQGNSA. In nucleotides, the CDR3 is TGTGCCAGCAGCTTAGGACAGGGGAGGACTGAAGCTTTCTTT. Its protein is CASSLGQGRTEAFF.

The V call is TRBV6-6, the J call TRBJ2-3; 9 bases are shared with TRBD1. There are 14 residues in the CDR3. The germline V gene has CDR1 MNHNY and CDR2 SVGAGI (reference sequence). V lost 5 bases and J lost 7; bases outside the gene matches: 7. The DNA for the CDR3 is TGTGCCAGCAGTCACCGGGACAGGGTACATACGCAGTATTTT. It yields the protein CASSHRDRVHTQYF.

The gene calls are TRBV11-1 and TRBJ2-3; D possibly matches TRBD1 or TRBD2 (5 bases each). There are 18 residues in the CDR3. Trimming took off 5 bases at V and 0 bases at J, with 21 bases between the two ends. CDR1 and CDR2 from the germline V gene are SGHAT and FQDESV (reference sequence). The CDR3 nucleotides are TGTGCCAGCAGCGCGTACAGGCTGGGGACCCTTAGCACAGATACGCAGTATTTT. Encoded protein: CASSAYRLGTLSTDTQYF.

This clone appeared many times. The DNA of the CDR3 is TGTGCCAGCAGCCGGGACATTCGCTACGAGCAGTACTTC. This sequence encodes CASSRDIRYEQYF. The rearrangement joins TRBV7-3 to TRBJ2-7; the D gene is possibly TRBD1 (6 bases). V lost 5 bases and J lost 3, with 11 bases in between. The length of the CDR3 is 13 residues. Per the germline V gene, CDR1 is SGHTA and CDR2 is FQGTGA.

The CDR3 region is CASSVVGSGAEAFF. CDR3 DNA sequence: TGTGCCAGCAGCGTAGTTGGATCTGGCGCTGAAGCTTTCTTT. The chain links TRBV9 to TRBJ1-1; no clear D. From germline, CDR1 is SGDLS and CDR2 YYNGEE. CDR3 length equals 14 residues. V was shortened by 0 bases and J by 6 bases, with 12 bases between the two germline ends.

This clone appeared once. The chain employs TRBV14 and TRBJ1-6; D remains unclear. The V gene's germline CDR1 is SGHDN and CDR2 FVKESK. V was trimmed by 4 bases and J by 9 bases, leaving 10 bases between them. CDR3 size: 13 residues. The CDR3 reads CASSPGWASPLHF. The CDR3 DNA follows: TGTGCCAGCAGCCCGGGATGGGCTTCACCCCTCCACTTT. The whole variable domain, filled in from reference TRBV14 and TRBJ1-6, reads EAGVTQFPSHSVIEKGQTVTLRCDPISGHDNLYWYRRVMGKEIKFLLHFVKESKQDESGMPNNRFLAERTGGTYSTLKVQPAELEDSGVYFCASSPGWASPLHFGNGTRLTVT.

The genes are TRBV29-1 and TRBJ1-6; D gene uncertain. In germline, CDR1 is SQVTM, CDR2 ANQGSEA. Trimming removed 4 bases from V and 14 bases from J, with 12 bases in between. CDR3 length: 11 residues. The CDR3 DNA is TGCAGCGTTGTAGTAGGTCGGTCCCTCCACTTT. It yields the protein CSVVVGRSLHF.

The chain joins TRBV2 to TRBJ2-1; the D is unclear. The germline gives CDR1 SNHLY, CDR2 FYNNEI. Trimming removed 7 bases from V and 6 bases from J, with 10 bases in between. The CDR3 contains 12 residues. The CDR3 DNA reads TGTGCCAGCAATATCCAAATCAATGAGCAGTTCTTC. Its protein is CASNIQINEQFF.

The chain couples TRBV6-5 to TRBJ1-2, with 7 bases lining up with TRBD1. Germline CDR1 is MNHEY and CDR2 is SVGAGI. The CDR3 loop spans 14 amino acids. Losses at the gene ends were 7 bases for V and 4 bases for J; bases not matched to a gene: 9. CDR3: CASTRQGTSYGYTF. The CDR3 DNA reads TGTGCCAGCACTCGACAGGGAACCTCCTATGGCTACACCTTC.

This chain joins TRBV19 and TRBJ2-7; D gene uncertain. This CDR3 is built from 13 residues. The germline gives CDR1 LNHDA, CDR2 SQIVND (reference sequence). V was shortened by 6 bases and J by 6 bases, with 15 bases between the two germline ends. The CDR3 DNA sequence: TGTGCCAGTAGCCCCGGATTGTACGCCGAGCAGTACTTC. Residues: CASSPGLYAEQYF.

The chain has TRBV9 and TRBJ2-7; D not certain. CDR3 length: 14 residues. The V and J ends lost 3 bases and 7 bases respectively, with 17 bases between them. CDR1 and CDR2 from the germline V gene are SGDLS and YYNGEE. CDR3 DNA: TGTGCCAGCAGCGCCTCTAGAAGCCCTTGGGAGCAGTACTTC. As protein: CASSASRSPWEQYF.

V and J are TRBV4-2 and TRBJ2-1, with no clear D. CDR3 size: 13 residues. V was clipped by 0 bases and J by 10 bases, with 10 bases between them. Germline CDR1 LGHNA, CDR2 YNFKEQ. The CDR3 reads CASSQDFRREQFF. Written as DNA, the CDR3 is TGTGCCAGCAGCCAAGATTTTAGACGGGAGCAGTTCTTC.

This clone was seen more than once but under ten times. The V and J genes are TRBV5-4 and TRBJ1-1; 9 bases fit TRBD1. J was trimmed by 1 base and V by 3 bases; bases with no gene match: 1. Germline V gene lookup returns CDR1 SGHNT and CDR2 YYREEE (reference sequence). The CDR3 sequence is 14 residues long. In DNA form, the CDR3 reads TGTGCCAGCAGCTCGGACAGGGGGAACACTGAAGCTTTCTTT. The encoded protein is CASSSDRGNTEAFF.

The rearrangement uses TRBV7-9 and TRBJ2-7, with 9 bases matching TRBD2. This CDR3 comprises 18 residues. V lost 5 bases and J lost 4; bases outside the gene matches: 18. Germline lookup yields CDR1 SEHNR and CDR2 FQNEAQ (reference sequence). CDR3 in DNA: TGTGCCAGCAGCCCCGACTCGGGGGCGGGGGGGGACTTATACGAGCAGTACTTC. The encoded protein is CASSPDSGAGGDLYEQYF.